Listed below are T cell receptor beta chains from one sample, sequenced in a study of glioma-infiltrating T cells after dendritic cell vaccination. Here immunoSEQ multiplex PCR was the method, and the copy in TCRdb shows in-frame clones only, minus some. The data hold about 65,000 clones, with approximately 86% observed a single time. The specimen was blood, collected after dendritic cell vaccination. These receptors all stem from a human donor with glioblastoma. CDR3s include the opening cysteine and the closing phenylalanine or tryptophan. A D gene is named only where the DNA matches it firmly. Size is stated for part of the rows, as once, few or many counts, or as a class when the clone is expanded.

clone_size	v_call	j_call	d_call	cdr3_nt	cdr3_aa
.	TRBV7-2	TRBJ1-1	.	TGTGCCAGCAGACGTACAGGGATGAACACTGAAGCTTTCTTT	CASRRTGMNTEAFF
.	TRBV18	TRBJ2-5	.	TGTGCCAGCTCACCACTGAGAGATAACCAAGAGACCCAGTACTTC	CASSPLRDNQETQYF
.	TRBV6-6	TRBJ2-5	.	TGTGCCAGCAGTTACCCGGACTACCAAGAGACCCAGTACTTC	CASSYPDYQETQYF
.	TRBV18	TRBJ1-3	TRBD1	TGTGCCAGCTCACTTACCGGGACAGGGGCCGGAAACACCATATATTTT	CASSLTGTGAGNTIYF
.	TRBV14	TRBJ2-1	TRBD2	TGTGCCAGCAGCCGAGAGATACTAGCGAATGAGCAGTTCTTC	CASSREILANEQFF
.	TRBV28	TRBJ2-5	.	TGTGCCAGCGCCCGGGACTCAAGGCAAGAGACCCAGTACTTC	CASARDSRQETQYF
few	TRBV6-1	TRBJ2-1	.	TGTGCCAGCAGTGAGGCCGGGCCGAGGGATGAGCAGTTCTTC	CASSEAGPRDEQFF
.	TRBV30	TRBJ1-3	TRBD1	TGTGCCTCCGGACAGGGGGCTGGAAACACCATATATTTT	CASGQGAGNTIYF
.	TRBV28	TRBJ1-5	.	TGTGCCAGCAGCACCCCGGCGGGGGATCAGCCCCAGCATTTT	CASSTPAGDQPQHF
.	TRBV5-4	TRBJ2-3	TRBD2	TGTGCCAGCAGCTTGGGTGGGGGGGAAGGCACAGATACGCAGTATTTT	CASSLGGGEGTDTQYF
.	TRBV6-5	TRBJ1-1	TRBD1	TGTGCCAGCAGCAGGGGGCCTGAAGCTTTCTTT	CASSRGPEAFF
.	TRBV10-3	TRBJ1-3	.	TGTGCCATCACAGGGGTTTCCGGAAACACCATATATTTT	CAITGVSGNTIYF
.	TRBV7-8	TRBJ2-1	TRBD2	TGTGCCAGCAGCTTAGAGACTAGCAGAGACAATGAGCAGTTCTTC	CASSLETSRDNEQFF
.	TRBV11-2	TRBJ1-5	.	TGTGCCAGCAGCCCCTGGGCCTCCTATAGCAATCAGCCCCAGCATTTT	CASSPWASYSNQPQHF
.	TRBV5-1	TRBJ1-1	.	TGCGCCAGCAGCTTGGCCCAGGGGATGAACACTGAAGCTTTCTTT	CASSLAQGMNTEAFF
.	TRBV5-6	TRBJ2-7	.	TGTGCCAGCAGCTTGTACGGCTCCTACGAGCAGTACTTC	CASSLYGSYEQYF
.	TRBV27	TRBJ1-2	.	TGTGCCAGCAGCCTGCGGAGGGGCTATGGCTACACCTTC	CASSLRRGYGYTF
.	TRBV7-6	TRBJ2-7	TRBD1	TGTGCCAGCAGCGCCGGGACAGACTACGAGCAGTACTTC	CASSAGTDYEQYF
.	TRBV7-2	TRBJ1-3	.	TGTGCCAGCAGCTTGGACTGGGGCTCTGGAAACACCATATATTTT	CASSLDWGSGNTIYF
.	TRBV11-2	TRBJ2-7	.	TGTGCCAGCAGCAAGGGGATGGGAAACCCCTACGAGCAGTACTTC	CASSKGMGNPYEQYF
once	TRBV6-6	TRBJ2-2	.	TGTGCCAGCAGTTACGGACAGACGAACACCGGGGAGCTGTTTTTT	CASSYGQTNTGELFF
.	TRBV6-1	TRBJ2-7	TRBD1	TGTGCCAGCAGAAACCAGGGGACAGGGGCCTACGAGCAGTACTTC	CASRNQGTGAYEQYF
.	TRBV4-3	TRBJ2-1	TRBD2	TGCGCCAGCAGCCGGAGGGAGGGTCAGGATGAGCAGTTCTTC	CASSRREGQDEQFF
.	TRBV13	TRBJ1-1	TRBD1	TGTGCCAGCAGACGGACAGGGGGCACTGAAGCTTTCTTT	CASRRTGGTEAFF
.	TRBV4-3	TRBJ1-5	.	TGCGCCAGCAGCCAAGTACCCGGTAGCAATCAGCCCCAGCATTTT	CASSQVPGSNQPQHF
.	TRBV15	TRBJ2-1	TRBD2	TGTGCCACCAGCAGAGTTAGCGGGGGGCCGAATGAGCAGTTCTTC	CATSRVSGGPNEQFF